The rows below give T cell receptor beta chains drawn from one sample of a study of blood T cells in healthy people across ages. TCRdb re-derived calls from the 5' RACE reads in MiXCR, one entry per CDR3 protein. The sample shows about 780,000 distinct CDR3 sequences, about 47% of them seen only once. The material sequenced was blood. These receptors all come from a man older than 75 in good health. Each CDR3 is given without its conserved first and last residue.

CDR3	length	V	J
ASSVGAGWAYEQY	13	TRBV9	TRBJ2-7
ASSINLAGVNEQF	13	TRBV5-1	TRBJ2-1
ASSPQDSYEQY	11	TRBV18	TRBJ2-7
ASSLLNRDEFGTDTQY	16	TRBV18	TRBJ2-3
SAQLNEKLF	9	TRBV20-1	TRBJ1-4
ASSPRPGETQY	11	TRBV4-2	-
ASKLGGNSPLH	11	TRBV12-3/TRBV12-4	TRBJ1-6
SVAPGLAGADDTQY	14	TRBV29-1	TRBJ2-3
ASSPRPFPNTEAF	13	TRBV12-3/TRBV12-4	TRBJ1-1
ASTRAGLADGMGYNEQF	17	TRBV21-1	TRBJ2-1
ASSTGGPGFTDTQY	14	TRBV11-3	TRBJ2-3
ASSLGGTVNTGELF	14	TRBV7-3	TRBJ2-2
ASSLFLGAKNIQY	13	TRBV7-3	TRBJ2-4
ASSRLAGVGNEQI	13	TRBV12-3/TRBV12-4	TRBJ2-1
SSSQSGGSSYGYT	13	TRBV29-1	TRBJ1-2
SVEVGGFSEQY	11	TRBV29-1	TRBJ2-5
SALAGRGYT	9	TRBV20-1	TRBJ1-2
ATSDLGQGAGETQY	14	TRBV24-1	TRBJ2-5
ASSYSTLQVLETQY	14	TRBV6-6	-
ASRGGETQY	9	TRBV6-2/TRBV6-3	TRBJ2-5
SARDWAGGTGELF	13	TRBV20-1	TRBJ2-2
ASRRSGGQETQY	12	TRBV3-1	TRBJ2-5
ASSQDSRAVRYYNEQF	16	TRBV4-2	TRBJ2-1
AISDGDKDEQY	11	TRBV10-3	-